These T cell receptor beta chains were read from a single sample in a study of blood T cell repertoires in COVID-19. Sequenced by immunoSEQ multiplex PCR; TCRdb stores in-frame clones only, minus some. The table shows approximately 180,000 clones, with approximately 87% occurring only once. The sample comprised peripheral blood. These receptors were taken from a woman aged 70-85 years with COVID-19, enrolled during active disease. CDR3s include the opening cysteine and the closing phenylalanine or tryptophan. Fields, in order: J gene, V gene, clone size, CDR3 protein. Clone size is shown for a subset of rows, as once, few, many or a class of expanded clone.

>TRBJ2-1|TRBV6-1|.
CASREDRSSYNEQFF
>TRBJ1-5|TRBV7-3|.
CASSSGQAGQPQHF
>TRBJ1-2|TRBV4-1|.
CASSQGNTGYAYGYTF
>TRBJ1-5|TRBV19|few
CASSAGTTNQPQHF
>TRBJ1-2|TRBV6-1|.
CASSERGNYGYTF
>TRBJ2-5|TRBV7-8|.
CASSLESGRAWETQYF
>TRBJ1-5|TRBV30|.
CAWSVTGLGNQPQHF
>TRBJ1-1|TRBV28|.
CASSLLGTGDTEAFF
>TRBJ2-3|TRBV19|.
CASSMDRREVPDTQYF
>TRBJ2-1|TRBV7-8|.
CASSSDYYEQFF
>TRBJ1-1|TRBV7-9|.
CASSPARDRGAFF
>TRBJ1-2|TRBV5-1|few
CASSLGTVYGYTF
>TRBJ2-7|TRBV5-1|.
CASSLPGGSYEQYF
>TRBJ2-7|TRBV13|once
CASGHVKGQASYEQYF
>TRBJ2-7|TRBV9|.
CASSVSGKPYEQYF
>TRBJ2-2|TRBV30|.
CAWTTKLAGDGSGELFF
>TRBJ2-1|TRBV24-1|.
CATSGLLTGTYNEQFF
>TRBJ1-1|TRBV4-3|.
CASSQDGGSEAFF
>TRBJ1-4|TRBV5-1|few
CASSSTGTGRRTNEKLFF
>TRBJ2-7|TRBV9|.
CASSVDSGSDEQYF
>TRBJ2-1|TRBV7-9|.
CASSSGGPVNEQFF
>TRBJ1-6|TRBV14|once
CASSQYRTVNSPLHF
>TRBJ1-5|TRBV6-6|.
CASSYSWGQPVPQHF
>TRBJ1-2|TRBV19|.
CASSTGFNYGYTF
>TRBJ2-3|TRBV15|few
CATSRDLQALNTQYF
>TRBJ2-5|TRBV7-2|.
CASSLSWTSGQETQYF
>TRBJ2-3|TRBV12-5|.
CASGSTIRQGPDTDTQYF
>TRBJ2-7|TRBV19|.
CASGPGDGEQYF
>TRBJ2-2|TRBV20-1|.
CSTQNTGELFF
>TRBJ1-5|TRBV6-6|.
CASVTQGARQPQHF
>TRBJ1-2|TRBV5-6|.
CASSFNWGLGGYTF
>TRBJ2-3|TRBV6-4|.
CASSDQGANTDTQYF
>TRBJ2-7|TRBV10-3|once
CAISSFSYEQYF
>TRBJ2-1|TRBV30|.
CAWSSTSGTESSYSSYNEQFF
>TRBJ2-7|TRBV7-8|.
CASSPIRGTGQYF
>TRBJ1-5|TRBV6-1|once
CASSAPGTGRTNQPQHF
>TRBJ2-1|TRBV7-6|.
CATQLAGALNNEQFF
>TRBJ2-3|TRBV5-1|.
CASRTDLSTDTQYF
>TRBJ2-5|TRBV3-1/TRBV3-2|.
CASSQMGAQETQYF
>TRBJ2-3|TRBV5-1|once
CASSLRTSGTDTQYF
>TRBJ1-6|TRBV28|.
CASSSHPQGALTPLHF
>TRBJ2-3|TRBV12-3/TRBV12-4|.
CASKTSTDTQYF
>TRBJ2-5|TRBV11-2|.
CASSLDGQGPETQYF
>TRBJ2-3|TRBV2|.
CASSQGTDTQYF
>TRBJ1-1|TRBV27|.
CASRWTGIGRTEAFF
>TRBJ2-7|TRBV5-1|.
CASSPRDPRVGYEQYF
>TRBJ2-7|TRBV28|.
CASSFAGPYEQYF
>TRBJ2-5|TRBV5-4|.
CASSSPGQGFQETQYF
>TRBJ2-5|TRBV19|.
CASSILTGGQETQYF
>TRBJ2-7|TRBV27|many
CASSTSGRADEQYF
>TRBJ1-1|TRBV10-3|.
CAIADYLRTEAFF
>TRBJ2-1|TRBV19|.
CASTPRATSGSSYNEQFF
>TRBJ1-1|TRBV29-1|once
CSVGGQGIAEAFF
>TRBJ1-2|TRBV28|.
CASSLGENYGYTF
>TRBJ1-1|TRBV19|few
CASSYGNSNTEAFF
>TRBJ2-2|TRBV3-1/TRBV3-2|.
CASSHRGQGGELFF
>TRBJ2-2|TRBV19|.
CASSAGLDTGELFF
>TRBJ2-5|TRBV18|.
CASSVKRQMETQYF
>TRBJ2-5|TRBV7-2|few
CASSQWGGQETQYF
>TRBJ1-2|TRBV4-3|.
CASSQDPGAGAYGYTF